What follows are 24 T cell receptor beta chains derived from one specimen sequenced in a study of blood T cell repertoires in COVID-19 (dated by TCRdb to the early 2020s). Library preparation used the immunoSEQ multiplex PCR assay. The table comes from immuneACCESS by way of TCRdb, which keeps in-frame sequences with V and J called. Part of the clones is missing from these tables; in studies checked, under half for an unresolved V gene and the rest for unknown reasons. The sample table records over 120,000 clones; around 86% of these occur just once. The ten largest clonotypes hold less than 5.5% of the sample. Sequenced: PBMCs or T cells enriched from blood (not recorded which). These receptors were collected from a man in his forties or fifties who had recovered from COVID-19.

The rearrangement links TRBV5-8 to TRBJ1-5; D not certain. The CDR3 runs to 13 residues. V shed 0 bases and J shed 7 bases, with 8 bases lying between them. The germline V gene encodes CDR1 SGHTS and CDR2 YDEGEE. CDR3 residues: CASSLEPRQPQHF. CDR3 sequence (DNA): TGTGCCAGCAGCTTGGAACCCAGGCAGCCCCAGCATTTT.

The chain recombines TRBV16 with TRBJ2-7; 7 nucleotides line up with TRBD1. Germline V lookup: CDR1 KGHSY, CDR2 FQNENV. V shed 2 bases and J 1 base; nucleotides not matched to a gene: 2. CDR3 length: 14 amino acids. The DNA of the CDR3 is TGTGCCAGCAGCCAAGGGACAGTTTCCTACGAGCAGTACGTC. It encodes CASSQGTVSYEQYV.

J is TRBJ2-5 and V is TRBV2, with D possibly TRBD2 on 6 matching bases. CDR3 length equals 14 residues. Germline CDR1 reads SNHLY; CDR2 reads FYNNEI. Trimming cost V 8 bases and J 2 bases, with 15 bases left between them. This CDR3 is CASGWDSRQETQYF. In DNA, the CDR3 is TGTGCCAGCGGATGGGACTCCCGGCAAGAGACCCAGTACTTC.

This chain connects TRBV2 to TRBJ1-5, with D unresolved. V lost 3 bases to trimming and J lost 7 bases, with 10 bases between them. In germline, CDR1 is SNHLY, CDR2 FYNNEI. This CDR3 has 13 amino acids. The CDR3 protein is CASSEVDLQPQHF. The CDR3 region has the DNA TGTGCCAGCAGTGAGGTCGACTTGCAGCCCCAGCATTTT.

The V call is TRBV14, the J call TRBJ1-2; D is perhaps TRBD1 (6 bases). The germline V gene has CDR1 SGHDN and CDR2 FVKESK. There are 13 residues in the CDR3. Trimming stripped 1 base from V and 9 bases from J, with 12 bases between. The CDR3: CASSQVTGKSYTF. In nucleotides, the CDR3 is TGTGCCAGCAGCCAAGTCACAGGGAAGAGCTACACCTTC.

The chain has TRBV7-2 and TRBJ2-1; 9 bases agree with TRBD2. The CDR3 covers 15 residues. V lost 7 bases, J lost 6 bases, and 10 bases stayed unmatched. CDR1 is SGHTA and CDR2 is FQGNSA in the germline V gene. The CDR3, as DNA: TGTGCCAGCAACACGATGCTAGCGGGGCGCAATGAGCAGTTCTTC. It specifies CASNTMLAGRNEQFF.

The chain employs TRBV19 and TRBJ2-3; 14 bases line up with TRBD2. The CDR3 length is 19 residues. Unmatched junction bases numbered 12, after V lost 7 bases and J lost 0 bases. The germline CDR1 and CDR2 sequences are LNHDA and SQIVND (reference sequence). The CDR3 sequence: CASTQKGLAGGLSTDTQYF. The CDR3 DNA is TGTGCCAGTACCCAAAAAGGACTAGCGGGGGGCCTAAGCACAGATACGCAGTATTTT.

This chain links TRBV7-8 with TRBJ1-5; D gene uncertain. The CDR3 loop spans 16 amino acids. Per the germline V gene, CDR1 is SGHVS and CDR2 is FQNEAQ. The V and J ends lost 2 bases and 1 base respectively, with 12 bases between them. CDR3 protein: CASSLYQIISNQPQHF. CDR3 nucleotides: TGTGCCAGCAGCTTATACCAGATCATAAGCAATCAGCCCCAGCATTTT.

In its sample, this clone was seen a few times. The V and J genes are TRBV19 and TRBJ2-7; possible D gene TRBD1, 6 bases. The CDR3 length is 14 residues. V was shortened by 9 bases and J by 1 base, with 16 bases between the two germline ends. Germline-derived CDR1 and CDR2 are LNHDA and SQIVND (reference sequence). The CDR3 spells CASNRELNSYEQYF. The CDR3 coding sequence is TGTGCCAGCAACAGGGAACTTAATTCCTACGAGCAGTACTTC.

The CDR3 DNA sequence: TGCGCCAGCAGCTTTCAGGGGTCGGCCGGGGAGCTGTTTTTT. This translates into CASSFQGSAGELFF. The rearrangement joins TRBV5-1 to TRBJ2-2; possible D gene TRBD1, 6 bases. Trimming cost V 2 bases and J 6 bases, with 11 bases left between them. The germline gives CDR1 SGHRS, CDR2 YFSETQ. The CDR3 sequence is 14 residues long.

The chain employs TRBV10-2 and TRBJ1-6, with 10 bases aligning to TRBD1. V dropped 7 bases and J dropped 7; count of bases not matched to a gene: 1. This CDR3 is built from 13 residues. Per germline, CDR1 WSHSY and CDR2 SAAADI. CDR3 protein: CASKTGGNSPLHF. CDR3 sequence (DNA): TGCGCCAGCAAGACAGGGGGCAATTCACCCCTCCACTTT.

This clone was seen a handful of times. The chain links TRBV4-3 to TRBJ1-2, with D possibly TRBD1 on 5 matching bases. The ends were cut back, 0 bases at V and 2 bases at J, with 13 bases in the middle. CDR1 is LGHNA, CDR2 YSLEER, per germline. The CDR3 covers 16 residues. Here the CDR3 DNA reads TGCGCCAGCAGCCAAGATCTCTCGACAGCCAACTATGGCTACACCTTC. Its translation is CASSQDLSTANYGYTF.

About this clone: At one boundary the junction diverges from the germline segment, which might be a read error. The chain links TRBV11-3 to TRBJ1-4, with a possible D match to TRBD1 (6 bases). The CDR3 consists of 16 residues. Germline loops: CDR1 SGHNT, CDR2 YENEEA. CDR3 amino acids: CTSSLKDSHSNEKLFF. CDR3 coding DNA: TGTACCAGCAGCTTAAAGGACAGCCATTCTAATGAAAAACTGTTTTTT.

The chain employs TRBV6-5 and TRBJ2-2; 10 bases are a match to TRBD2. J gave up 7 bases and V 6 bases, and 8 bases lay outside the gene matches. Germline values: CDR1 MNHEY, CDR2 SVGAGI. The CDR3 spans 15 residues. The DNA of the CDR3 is TGTGCCAGCAGCCCCCGGCTAGCGGGAGACGGGGAGCTGTTTTTT. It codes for CASSPRLAGDGELFF.

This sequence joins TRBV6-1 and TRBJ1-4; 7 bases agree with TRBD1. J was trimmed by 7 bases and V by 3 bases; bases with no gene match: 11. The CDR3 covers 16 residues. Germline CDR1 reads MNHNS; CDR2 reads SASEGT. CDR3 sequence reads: CASSDPNRGVSEKLFF. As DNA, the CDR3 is TGTGCCAGCAGTGACCCCAACAGGGGAGTTAGTGAAAAACTGTTTTTT.

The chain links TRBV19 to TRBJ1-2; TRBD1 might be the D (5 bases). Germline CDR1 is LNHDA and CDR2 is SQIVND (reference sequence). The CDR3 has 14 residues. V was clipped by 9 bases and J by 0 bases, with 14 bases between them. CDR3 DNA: TGTGCCAGCAAGCCGGCAGGGACTAACTATGGCTACACCTTC. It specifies CASKPAGTNYGYTF.

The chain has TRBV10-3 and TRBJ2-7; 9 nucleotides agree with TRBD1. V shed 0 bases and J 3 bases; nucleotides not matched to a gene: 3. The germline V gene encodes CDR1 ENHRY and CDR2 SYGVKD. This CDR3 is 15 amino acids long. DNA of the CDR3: TGTGCCATCAGTGAGTCGAGACAGGGGGTCTACGAGCAGTACTTC. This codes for CAISESRQGVYEQYF.

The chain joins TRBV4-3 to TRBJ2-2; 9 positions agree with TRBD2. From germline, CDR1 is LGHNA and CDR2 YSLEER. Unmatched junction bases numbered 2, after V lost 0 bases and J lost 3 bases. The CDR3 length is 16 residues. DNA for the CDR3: TGCGCCAGCAGCCAAGAAGTAGCGGGGGACACCGGGGAGCTGTTTTTT. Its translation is CASSQEVAGDTGELFF.

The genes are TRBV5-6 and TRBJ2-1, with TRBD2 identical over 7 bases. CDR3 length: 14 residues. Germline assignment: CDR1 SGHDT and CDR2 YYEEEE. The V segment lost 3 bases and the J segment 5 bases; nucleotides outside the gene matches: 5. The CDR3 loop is CASSWRLAHNEQFF. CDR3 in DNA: TGTGCCAGCAGCTGGAGACTAGCCCACAATGAGCAGTTCTTC. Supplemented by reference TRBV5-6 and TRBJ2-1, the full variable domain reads DAGVTQSPTHLIKTRGQQVTLRCSPKSGHDTVSWYQQALGQGPQFIFQYYEEEERQRGNFPDRFSGHQFPNYSSELNVNALLLGDSALYLCASSWRLAHNEQFFGPGTRLTVL.

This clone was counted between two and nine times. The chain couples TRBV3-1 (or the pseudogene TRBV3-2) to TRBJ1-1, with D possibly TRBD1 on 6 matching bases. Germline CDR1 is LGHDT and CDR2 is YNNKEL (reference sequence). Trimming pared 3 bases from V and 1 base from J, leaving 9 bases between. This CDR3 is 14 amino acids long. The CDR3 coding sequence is TGTGCCAGCAGCCATTTGGACAGGAACACTGAAGCTTTCTTT. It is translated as CASSHLDRNTEAFF.

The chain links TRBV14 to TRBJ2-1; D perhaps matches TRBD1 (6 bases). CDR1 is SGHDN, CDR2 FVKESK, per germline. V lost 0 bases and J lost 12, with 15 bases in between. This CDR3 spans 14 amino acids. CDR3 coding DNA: TGTGCCAGCAGCCAAGATCTTATCACAGGGAGGCAGTTCTTC. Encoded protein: CASSQDLITGRQFF.

DNA for the CDR3: TGTGCCAGTAGGCTGGGGGGGGCCACCGGGGAGCTGTTTTTT. The encoded protein is CASRLGGATGELFF. The chain is built from TRBV19 and TRBJ2-2, with D maybe TRBD2 (7 bases). V was trimmed by 6 bases and J by 4 bases, leaving 12 bases between them. This CDR3 comprises 14 residues. CDR1 and CDR2 from the germline V gene are LNHDA and SQIVND (reference sequence). The whole variable domain, remainder taken from reference TRBV19 and TRBJ2-2, is DGGITQSPKYLFRKEGQNVTLSCEQNLNHDAMYWYRQDPGQGLRLIYYSQIVNDFQKGDIAEGYSVSREKKESFPLTVTSAQKNPTAFYLCASRLGGATGELFFGEGSRLTVL.

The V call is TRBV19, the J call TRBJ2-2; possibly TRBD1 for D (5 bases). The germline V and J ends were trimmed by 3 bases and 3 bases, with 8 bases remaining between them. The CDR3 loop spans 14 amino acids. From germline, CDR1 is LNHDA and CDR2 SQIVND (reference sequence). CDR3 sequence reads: CASSMKGYTGELFF. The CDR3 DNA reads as TGTGCCAGTAGTATGAAGGGGTACACCGGGGAGCTGTTTTTT.

CDR3 loop: CASSRKERASPEAFF. CDR3 in DNA: TGTGCCAGCAGCCGCAAGGAGAGGGCATCCCCTGAAGCTTTCTTT. The chain recombines TRBV21-1 with TRBJ1-1. TRBV21-1 is a documented pseudogene. The CDR3 totals 15 residues.